This TCR beta chain was captured by sequencing in a study of T cells after yellow fever vaccination. TCRdb processed the 5' RACE reads anew with MiXCR; each CDR3 protein has one entry. Found here are some 120,000 distinct CDR3 sequences, 8.4% of them singletons; the top ten hold over 25%. Germline CDR1 and CDR2: LGHNA and YSLEER. Trimming removed 1 base from V and 4 bases from J, with 13 bases in between. The CDR3 covers 15 residues. The clonotype originates from a man aged 30 to 39 who received the YFV17D yellow fever vaccine. The sequencing used CD8+ T cells sorted from PBMCs, collected 45 days after the yellow fever booster vaccination. The chain couples TRBV4-3 to TRBJ1-2; possible D gene TRBD1, 5 bases. The CDR3 region has the DNA TGCGCCAGCAGCCAAGTGGGCGACAGAACCTATGGCTACACCTTC. Translating gives CASSQVGDRTYGYTF.